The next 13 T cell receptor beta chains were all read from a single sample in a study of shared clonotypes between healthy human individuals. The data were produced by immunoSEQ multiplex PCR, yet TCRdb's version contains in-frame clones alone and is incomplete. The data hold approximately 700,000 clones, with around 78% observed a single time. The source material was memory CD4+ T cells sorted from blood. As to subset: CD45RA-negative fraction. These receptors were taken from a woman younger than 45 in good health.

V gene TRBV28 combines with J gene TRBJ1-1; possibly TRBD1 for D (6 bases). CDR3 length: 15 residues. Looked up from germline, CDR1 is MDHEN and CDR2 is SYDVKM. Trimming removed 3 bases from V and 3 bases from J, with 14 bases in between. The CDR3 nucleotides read TGTGCCAGCAGTTTGAGTACGGGGGCGTACACTGAAGCTTTCTTT. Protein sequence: CASSLSTGAYTEAFF.

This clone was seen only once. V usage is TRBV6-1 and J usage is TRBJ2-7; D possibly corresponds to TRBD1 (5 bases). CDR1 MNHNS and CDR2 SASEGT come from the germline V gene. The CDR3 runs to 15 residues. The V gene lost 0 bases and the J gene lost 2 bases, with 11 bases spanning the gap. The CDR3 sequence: CASSEAPRQTYEQYF. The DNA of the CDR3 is TGTGCCAGCAGTGAAGCGCCGAGACAGACCTACGAGCAGTACTTC.

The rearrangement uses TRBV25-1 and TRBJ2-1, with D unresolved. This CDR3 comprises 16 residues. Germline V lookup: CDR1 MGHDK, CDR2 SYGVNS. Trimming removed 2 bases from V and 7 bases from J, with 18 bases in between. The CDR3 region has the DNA TGTGCCAGCAGTGAAAGTAAGACACTACCTCGGAATGAGCAGTTCTTC. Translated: CASSESKTLPRNEQFF. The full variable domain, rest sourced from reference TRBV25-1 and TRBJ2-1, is EADIYQTPRYLVIGTGKKITLECSQTMGHDKMYWYQQDPGMELHLIHYSYGVNSTEKGDLSSESTVSRIRTEHFPLTLESARPSHTSQYLCASSESKTLPRNEQFFGPGTRLTVL.

Here the CDR3 DNA reads TGTGCCAGCAGCTTCGGGGCGGGAGGAAGGTACAATGAGCAGTTCTTC. It translates to CASSFGAGGRYNEQFF. This chain joins TRBV7-2 and TRBJ2-1; 8 positions agree with TRBD2. V shed 3 bases and J 4 bases; nucleotides not matched to a gene: 8. In germline, CDR1 is SGHTA, CDR2 FQGNSA. CDR3 length: 16 residues.

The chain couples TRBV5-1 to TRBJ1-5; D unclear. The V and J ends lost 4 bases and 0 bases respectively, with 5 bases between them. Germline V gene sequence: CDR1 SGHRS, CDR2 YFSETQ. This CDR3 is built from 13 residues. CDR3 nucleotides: TGCGCCAGCAGCACGGATAGCAATCAGCCCCAGCATTTT. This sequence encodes CASSTDSNQPQHF.

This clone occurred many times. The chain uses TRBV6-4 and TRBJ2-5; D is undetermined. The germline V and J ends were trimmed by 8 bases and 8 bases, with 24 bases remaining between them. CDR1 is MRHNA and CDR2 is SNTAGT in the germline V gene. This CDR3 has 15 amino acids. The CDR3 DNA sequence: TGTGCCAGCCGATACGGTGGTTGGAACGGAAGAACCCAGTACTTC. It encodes CASRYGGWNGRTQYF.

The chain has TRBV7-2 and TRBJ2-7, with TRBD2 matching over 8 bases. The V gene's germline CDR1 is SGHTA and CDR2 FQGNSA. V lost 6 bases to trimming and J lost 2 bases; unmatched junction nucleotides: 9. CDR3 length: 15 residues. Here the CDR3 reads CASRYDSGATYEQYF. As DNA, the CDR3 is TGTGCCAGCAGATACGATAGCGGGGCAACCTACGAGCAGTACTTC.

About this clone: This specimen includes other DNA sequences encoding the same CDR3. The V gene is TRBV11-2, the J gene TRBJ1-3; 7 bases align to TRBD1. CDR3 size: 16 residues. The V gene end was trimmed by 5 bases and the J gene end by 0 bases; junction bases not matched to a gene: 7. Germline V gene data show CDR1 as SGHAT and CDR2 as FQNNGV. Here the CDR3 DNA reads TGTGCCAGCAGCCGGGGGACAGCCAGCTCTGGAAACACCATATATTTT. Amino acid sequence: CASSRGTASSGNTIYF.

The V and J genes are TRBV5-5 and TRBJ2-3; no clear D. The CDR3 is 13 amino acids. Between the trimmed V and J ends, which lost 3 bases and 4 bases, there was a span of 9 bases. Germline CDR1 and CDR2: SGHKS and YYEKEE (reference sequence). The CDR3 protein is CASSYTLSDTQYF. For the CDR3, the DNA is TGTGCCAGCAGCTATACCCTGTCAGATACGCAGTATTTT.

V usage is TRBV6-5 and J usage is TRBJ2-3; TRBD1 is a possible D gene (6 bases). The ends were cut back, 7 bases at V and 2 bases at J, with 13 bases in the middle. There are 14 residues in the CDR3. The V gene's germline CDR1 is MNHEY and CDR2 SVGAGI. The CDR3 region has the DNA TGTGCCAGCACTCATGACAGGAACACAGATACGCAGTATTTT. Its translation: CASTHDRNTDTQYF.

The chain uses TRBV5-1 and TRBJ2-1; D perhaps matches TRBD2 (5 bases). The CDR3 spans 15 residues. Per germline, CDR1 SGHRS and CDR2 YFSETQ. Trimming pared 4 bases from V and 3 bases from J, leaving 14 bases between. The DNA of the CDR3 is TGCGCCAGCAGCCGGAGTTCGGCGGGCTACAATGAGCAGTTCTTC. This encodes CASSRSSAGYNEQFF.

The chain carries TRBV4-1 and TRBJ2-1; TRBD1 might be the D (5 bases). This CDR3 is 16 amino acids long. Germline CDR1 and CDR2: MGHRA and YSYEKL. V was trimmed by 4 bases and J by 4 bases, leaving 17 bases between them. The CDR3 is CASSPVRADMYNEQFF. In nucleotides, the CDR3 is TGCGCCAGCAGCCCCGTTCGGGCGGACATGTACAATGAGCAGTTCTTC.

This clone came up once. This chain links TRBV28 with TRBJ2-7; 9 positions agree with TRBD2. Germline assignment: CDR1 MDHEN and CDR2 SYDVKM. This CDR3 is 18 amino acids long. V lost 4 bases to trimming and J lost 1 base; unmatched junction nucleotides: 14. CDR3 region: CASSYGTSPDIPSYEQYF. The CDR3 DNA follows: TGTGCCAGCAGTTATGGGACTAGCCCAGATATCCCATCCTACGAGCAGTACTTC. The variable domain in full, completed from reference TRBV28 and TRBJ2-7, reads DVKVTQSSRYLVKRTGEKVFLECVQDMDHENMFWYRQDPGLGLRLIYFSYDVKMKEKGDIPEGYSVSREKKERFSLILESASTNQTSMYLCASSYGTSPDIPSYEQYFGPGTRLTVT.